One sample yielded the 27 T cell receptor beta chains listed below, sequenced in a study of T cell repertoires in cytomegalovirus infection. Antigens for these TCRs are unknown. TCRdb reprocessed the reads with MiXCR, giving one entry per CDR3 protein. The repertoire has around 100,000 distinct CDR3 sequences, over 9% of them found once; the top ten carry approximately 33%. The sample taken for sequencing was PBMCs, sequenced either directly or after in vitro stimulation (not recorded which). These receptor sequences come from a human donor in good health (CMV status not recorded). Some clones in this sample may be carry-over from other donors' samples.

As DNA, the CDR3 is TGCGCCAGCAGTGAGGTCGATACGCAGTATTTT. Translation gives CASSEVDTQYF. The rearrangement uses TRBV10-2 and TRBJ2-3; D is uncertain. Germline V lookup: CDR1 WSHSY, CDR2 SAAADI. The CDR3 extends over 11 amino acids. Deletions cut 2 bases from V and 6 bases from J, with 3 bases between.

This clonotype was counted a few times. The chain links TRBV27 to TRBJ2-3, with 13 bases that match TRBD2. This CDR3 is built from 18 residues. Germline values: CDR1 MNHEY, CDR2 SMNVEV (reference sequence). The V gene end was trimmed by 5 bases and the J gene end by 6 bases; junction bases not matched to a gene: 14. The DNA for the CDR3 is TGTGCCAGCAGTCCCTCCCCACTAGCGGGAGGGCCAAGGGATACGCAGTATTTT. Protein: CASSPSPLAGGPRDTQYF.

This clonotype was recorded at least ten times. V usage is TRBV5-1 and J usage is TRBJ1-4; D may be TRBD1 (6 bases). The germline V and J ends were trimmed by 6 bases and 0 bases, with 12 bases remaining between them. The germline V gene encodes CDR1 SGHRS and CDR2 YFSETQ. This CDR3 contains 15 residues. The chain's CDR3 is CASTWDTSTNEKLFF. In nucleotides, the CDR3 is TGCGCCAGCACCTGGGACACCTCAACTAATGAAAAACTGTTTTTT. The entire variable domain, with the rest obtained from reference TRBV5-1 and TRBJ1-4, is as follows: KAGVTQTPRYLIKTRGQQVTLSCSPISGHRSVSWYQQTPGQGLQFLFEYFSETQRNKGNFPGRFSGRQFSNSRSEMNVSTLELGDSALYLCASTWDTSTNEKLFFGSGTQLSVL.

In the case of this clonotype: Compared with germline, one end of the junction differs, possibly owing to a read error. The rearrangement joins TRBV27 to TRBJ1-5; no clear D. Germline loops: CDR1 MNHEY, CDR2 SMNVEV (reference sequence). This CDR3 is built from 15 residues. In nucleotides, the CDR3 is TGTGCCAGCAGACCTCGGGCGGACCTGAATCAGCCCCAGCAATTT. As protein: CASRPRADLNQPQQF.

This clonotype appeared many times. This chain uses TRBV18 with TRBJ2-7, with D possibly being TRBD2 (5 bases). Trimming took off 0 bases at V and 4 bases at J, with 7 bases between the two ends. This CDR3 is 13 amino acids long. Germline lookup yields CDR1 KGHSH and CDR2 LQKENI. CDR3 in DNA: TGTGCCAGCTCACCACCCCCGGGATACGAGCAGTACTTC. This encodes CASSPPPGYEQYF.

This chain links TRBV5-4 with TRBJ2-1; 8 bases map to TRBD2. Germline loops: CDR1 SGHNT, CDR2 YYREEE (reference sequence). With V trimmed by 2 bases and J by 11 bases, 12 bases remained unmatched. The CDR3 length is 15 residues. CDR3 nucleotides: TGTGCCAGCAGCTTATTTTCTAGCGGGTCCAGGCAGCAGTTCTTC. Protein product: CASSLFSSGSRQQFF.

V and J are TRBV10-3 and TRBJ1-2; TRBD1 might be the D (6 bases). CDR3 length equals 13 residues. The V and J ends lost 11 bases and 1 base respectively, with 14 bases between them. Germline V gene sequence: CDR1 ENHRY, CDR2 SYGVKD. The DNA for the CDR3 is TGTGCCGCCCACGGACAGCTTAACTATGGCTACACCTTC. This translates into CAAHGQLNYGYTF.

This clonotype was picked up many times. This chain connects TRBV12-3 or TRBV12-4 to TRBJ2-1; 7 positions match TRBD2. The CDR3 contains 18 residues. After removal of 4 bases from V and 8 bases from J, the junction contained 20 bases not matched to a gene. The CDR3 is CASSSTEGRARLIDEQFF. In nucleotides, the CDR3 is TGTGCCAGCAGTTCCACTGAGGGGAGGGCTAGGTTAATCGATGAGCAGTTCTTC.

Ten or more counts support this clonotype. The rearrangement links TRBV7-2 to TRBJ2-2, with 9 bases identical to TRBD1. J lost 5 bases, V lost 3 bases, and 7 bases had no gene match. CDR1 is SGHTA and CDR2 is FQGNSA in the germline V gene. CDR3 length: 16 amino acids. The CDR3 protein is CASSLTGGFRTGELFF. The DNA for the CDR3 is TGTGCCAGCAGCTTGACAGGGGGTTTTCGGACCGGGGAGCTGTTTTTT. Using reference TRBV7-2 and TRBJ2-2 for the parts outside the CDR3, the full variable domain is GAGVSQSPSNKVTEKGKDVELRCDPISGHTALYWYRQSLGQGLEFLIYFQGNSAPDKSGLPSDRFSAERTGGSVSTLTIQRTQQEDSAVYLCASSLTGGFRTGELFFGEGSRLTVL.

This clonotype was seen many times. The chain carries TRBV7-6 and TRBJ1-4; TRBD1 matches at 8 bases. Germline CDR1 reads SGHVS; CDR2 reads FNYEAQ. V lost 3 bases, J lost 8 bases, and 8 bases stayed unmatched. This CDR3 comprises 15 residues. The CDR3 sequence is CASSFTGGKKEKLFF. For the CDR3, the DNA is TGTGCCAGCAGCTTTACAGGGGGTAAAAAGGAAAAACTGTTTTTT.

The chain employs TRBV18 and TRBJ2-7; 8 bases are a match to TRBD2. Germline-derived CDR1 and CDR2 are KGHSH and LQKENI. CDR3 size: 13 residues. Trimming at V came to 0 bases and at J to 6 bases, leaving 1 base not matched to a gene. The CDR3 loop is CASSPPAGGEQYV. The CDR3 DNA sequence: TGTGCCAGCTCACCACCGGCGGGAGGCGAGCAGTACGTC.

The chain carries TRBV6-2 or TRBV6-3 and TRBJ1-2, with D uncertain. Germline CDR1 MNHEY, CDR2 SVGEGT. V dropped 2 bases and J dropped 2 bases, with 6 bases sitting between them. The CDR3 contains 13 residues. CDR3: CASSYLGNYGYTF. The CDR3 bases are TGTGCCAGCAGTTACCTCGGGAACTATGGCTACACCTTC.

This clonotype came up many times. V usage is TRBV7-2 and J usage is TRBJ2-1; TRBD2 matches 7 bases. With V trimmed by 7 bases and J by 9 bases, 15 bases remained unmatched. This CDR3 spans 15 amino acids. Germline V gene sequence: CDR1 SGHTA, CDR2 FQGNSA. Written as DNA, the CDR3 is TGTGCCAGCACCTCATGGTTAGCGGGCCCCGGTGAGCAGTTCTTC. It is translated as CASTSWLAGPGEQFF.

The CDR3 DNA reads as TGCAGTGCTACCGGGACTAGCGGGAGGGCCCTAGATACGCAGTATTTT. Translating gives CSATGTSGRALDTQYF. The chain employs TRBV20-1 and TRBJ2-3; TRBD2 matches 16 bases. Losses at the gene ends were 4 bases for V and 5 bases for J; bases not matched to a gene: 6. Per germline, CDR1 DFQATT and CDR2 SNEGSKA (reference sequence). The CDR3 covers 16 residues.

The chain couples TRBV12-3 or TRBV12-4 to TRBJ1-2; D gene ambiguous. Trimming left V 4 bases short and J 8 bases short, with 14 bases between. This CDR3 has 13 amino acids. The CDR3, as DNA: TGTGCCAGCAGTTCATTGGTCCTGGTAGGCTACACCTTC. Its protein is CASSSLVLVGYTF.

This clonotype was recorded at least ten times. The chain uses TRBV7-2 and TRBJ1-2; 7 bases align to TRBD1. This CDR3 is built from 12 residues. Germline CDR1 and CDR2: SGHTA and FQGNSA. The V segment lost 5 bases and the J segment 9 bases; nucleotides outside the gene matches: 6. The CDR3 nucleotides are TGTGCCAGCAGCGAGGGGGCAGCTAGCTACACCTTC. Residues: CASSEGAASYTF.

The V gene is TRBV20-1, the J gene TRBJ2-1; D is unclear. V was pared by 3 bases and J by 5 bases, with 5 bases between. CDR1 is DFQATT and CDR2 is SNEGSKA in the germline V gene (reference sequence). CDR3 length equals 11 residues. CDR3 residues: CSASSNNEQFF. As DNA, the CDR3 is TGCAGTGCTAGCTCAAACAATGAGCAGTTCTTC.

The rearrangement uses TRBV10-3 and TRBJ1-5; no firm D call. V gave up 4 bases and J gave up 0 bases, with 10 bases separating them. Per germline, CDR1 ENHRY and CDR2 SYGVKD. CDR3 length equals 15 residues. The CDR3 region has the DNA TGTGCCATCAGTGTAGGAGACCATAGCAATCAGCCCCAGCATTTT. Translating gives CAISVGDHSNQPQHF.

This clonotype showed up just a few times. The chain recombines TRBV29-1 with TRBJ2-7; D is ambiguous. From germline, CDR1 is SQVTM and CDR2 ANQGSEA. V dropped 0 bases and J dropped 3 bases, with 12 bases sitting between them. The CDR3 runs 14 residues. The CDR3 here is CSVEDPKVGYEQYF. CDR3 nucleotide sequence: TGCAGCGTTGAAGATCCGAAAGTTGGCTACGAGCAGTACTTC.

The J gene is TRBJ1-3, the V gene TRBV14; D uncertain. V was cut by 1 base and J by 4 bases, with 5 bases left in between. CDR3 length: 13 amino acids. In germline, CDR1 is SGHDN, CDR2 FVKESK. CDR3 region: CASSQVQGNTIYF. CDR3 sequence (DNA): TGTGCCAGCAGCCAAGTACAAGGAAACACCATATATTTT.

This clonotype was counted at least ten times. V gene TRBV5-1 combines with J gene TRBJ2-4; D remains unclear. Germline CDR1 reads SGHRS; CDR2 reads YFSETQ. The germline V and J ends were trimmed by 10 bases and 0 bases, with 11 bases remaining between them. CDR3 length: 13 residues. CDR3 amino acids: CADHTVAKNIQYF. CDR3 sequence (DNA): TGCGCCGACCACACAGTAGCCAAAAACATTCAGTACTTC.

V usage is TRBV27 and J usage is TRBJ2-7; either TRBD1 or TRBD2 may supply D (5 bases each). V gave up 5 bases and J gave up 3 bases, with 14 bases separating them. The CDR3 spans 14 residues. Germline V gene data show CDR1 as MNHEY and CDR2 as SMNVEV (reference sequence). The CDR3 region has the DNA TGTGCCAGCAGTCCGTGGGACGTTCGCTACGAGCAGTACTTC. Translation: CASSPWDVRYEQYF.

As concerns this clonotype: The junction does not match germline at one end; this may be a read error. The chain combines TRBV7-2 with TRBJ1-6; D uncertain. The CDR3 is 14 amino acids. CDR1 and CDR2 from the germline V gene are SGHTA and FQGNSA. The CDR3, as DNA: TGTGCCAGCAGCCTATCAACAGTTTTATCACCCCACCACTTT. Translation: CASSLSTVLSPHHF.

The chain has TRBV4-1 and TRBJ2-1; 10 positions match TRBD2. Germline values: CDR1 MGHRA, CDR2 YSYEKL. This CDR3 region has 16 residues. Losses at the gene ends were 0 bases for V and 7 bases for J; bases not matched to a gene: 6. DNA for the CDR3: TGCGCCAGCAGCCAAGAAACAGCGGGAGGGTGGAATGAGCAGTTCTTC. Its protein product is CASSQETAGGWNEQFF.

This clonotype was counted only a few times. The chain combines TRBV19 with TRBJ1-2; 10 bases align to TRBD1. Per germline, CDR1 LNHDA and CDR2 SQIVND (reference sequence). With 7 bases clipped from V and 6 bases from J, the junction kept 2 bases outside the gene matches. This CDR3 is built from 12 residues. CDR3 amino acids: CASTGTGDGYTF. DNA of the CDR3: TGTGCCAGTACTGGGACAGGGGATGGCTACACCTTC.

This clonotype appeared a few times. The chain carries TRBV19 and TRBJ2-3; D remains unclear. The germline CDR1 and CDR2 sequences are LNHDA and SQIVND (reference sequence). Trimming cost V 6 bases and J 2 bases, with 9 bases left between them. CDR3 length: 13 residues. The CDR3 DNA is TGTGCCAGTAGGTCCATTACCACAGATACGCAGTATTTT. This codes for CASRSITTDTQYF.

Comment on this clonotype: A much larger clone lies one base from this, so it may be a read error. The chain has TRBV6-5 and TRBJ1-2; 8 nucleotides agree with TRBD1. CDR1 MNHEY and CDR2 SVGAGI come from the germline V gene. This CDR3 contains 15 residues. This CDR3 is CTSRGTGESLYGYTF. The CDR3 DNA follows: TGTACCAGCAGGGGGACAGGAGAATCTCTTTATGGCTACACCTTC.